This TCR beta chain was recovered during a study of blood T cell repertoires in COVID-19. In the authors' workflow: Reference gene primers were amplified, and this amplification served to estimate nucleated cell counts. Clones were sequenced by immunoSEQ multiplex PCR, and TCRdb holds only the in-frame ones, with some missing. V, J and clone size were drawn from that table, and D and trimming were deduced from the DNA. This table has approximately 340,000 clones, roughly 87% appearing once. Germline CDR1 reads LGHDT; CDR2 reads YNNKEL (reference sequence). The CDR3 consists of 15 residues. With V trimmed by 6 bases and J by 6 bases, 8 bases remained unmatched.

This clonotype originated in a man aged 25-45 years with COVID-19, enrolled during active disease. The chain joins TRBV3-1 (or the pseudogene TRBV3-2) to TRBJ2-2, with 9 bases identical to TRBD1. Sequenced input: peripheral blood. CDR3 residues: CASSLKRQGAGELFF. The CDR3 DNA reads TGTGCCAGCAGTCTTAAAAGACAGGGGGCCGGGGAGCTGTTTTTT.